This T cell receptor beta chain was recorded in a study of blood T cell repertoires in COVID-19 (dated by TCRdb to 2019 to 2021). Background for the entire study: Collaborator samples came from the United States, Italy and Spain and covered acute and convalescent phases of COVID-19. The material from the prospective study consisted of cDNA or gDNA derived from T cells, B-cell-depleted T cells, or PBMCs. The dataset comprised deeply sampled blood TCRbeta repertoires from subjects exposed to, actively infected with, or recovered from COVID-19. The repertoires were released in a freely available public database intended as a resource for research on the immune response to SARS-CoV-2. Samples came from the ongoing ImmuneRACE study (first 160 participants) plus 1,254 subjects from 6 global collaborators. A de-identified subject ID, COVID-19 status, age in years and sex were almost always included in the sample metadata. HLA class I and class II types, where available, came from metadata supplied by the sample provider rather than from assay-based typing. Broader findings and caveats from the paper: How much clinical and demographic metadata was included differed by source and by participant, and the metadata was provided uncurated.

One collaborating source in Seattle enrolled patients while the patients were actively infected and followed the patients over time throughout the course of disease. Each collaborating institution followed its own protocols to collect whole blood in K2EDTA tubes. For TCRbeta analysis, collaborator samples were shipped as frozen whole blood, as isolated PBMCs, or as DNA extracted from either sample type. Unmatched junction bases come to 9, with V trimmed by 1 base and J by 4 bases. The germline V gene yields KGHSH for CDR1 and LQKENI for CDR2. Reading from cysteine to phenylalanine, the CDR3 counts 17 amino acids. The entry retains the CDR3 DNA only, 51 bases that are in frame from base 1. TCRbeta CDR3 regions were amplified from genomic DNA by means of the immunoSEQ Assay, a bias-controlled multiplex PCR. In the authors' own workflow: The number of nucleated cells in each sample was estimated from the amplification of reference gene primers within the assay. Sequence reads were collapsed and filtered to measure the absolute abundance of every unique TCRbeta CDR3 rearrangement. For each sample, productive Simpson clonality was calculated by taking the square root of Simpson's diversity index across productive rearrangements. TCRdb stores this immuneACCESS table with in-frame sequences only. Part of the clones is absent; in the studies checked, under half of the shortfall reflects unresolved V genes, and no reason is known for the rest. V, J and clone size reflect that table, while D and trimming were determined from the DNA. This sample is represented by some 350,000 clones; about 90% of them were singletons. The ten top clones hold 7.3% of the sample.

Points on this clone: Its antigen has not been determined. Per-base quality was not reported, and no clone a single base away is much larger than it.

The sequenced sample consisted of peripheral blood. The origin of this receptor is a woman in her 70s with COVID-19, enrolled during active disease. The rearrangement joined TRBV18 to TRBJ1-4; TRBD1 agrees with 7 junctional bases. The nucleotides read TGTGCCAGCTCACCACGGGAAGAACAGGGGAATAATGAAAAACTGTTTTTT. Its product reads: CASSPREEQGNNEKLFF.